The present TCR beta chain was sequenced within a study of T-cell memory formation after mild COVID-19. Study as a whole: Among the donors, TCR clusters were largely specific to each donor.

This clonotype was found a few times. Its antigen is unknown. Study observations and caveats: Memory cells collected pre-infection included some clones that later responded, suggesting cross-reactive memory joined. Most CD4+ clones that shrank were in CM and EM, while CD8+ ones turned up in EMRA.

TCRdb called the 5' RACE reads again in MiXCR, with one record for every CDR3 protein. The sample records under 300,000 distinct CDR3 sequences, approximately 9% being singletons. V lost 0 bases and J lost 10; bases outside the gene matches: 19. The CDR3 has 19 amino acids. CDR1 SGHRS and CDR2 YFSETQ come from the germline V gene. The sequence derives from a young man who had mild COVID-19 (a few samples of this study predate the infection). Cell type and time point are not known. The sample taken for sequencing was PBMCs or a T cell subset sorted from them (not recorded which). The V and J genes are TRBV5-1 and TRBJ2-1, with 10 positions matching TRBD2. The CDR3 loop is CASSLAPASGGHGGREQFF. In DNA, the CDR3 is TGCGCCAGCAGCTTGGCCCCGGCTAGCGGGGGTCACGGGGGTCGGGAGCAGTTCTTC.